This T cell receptor (beta chain) was observed in a study of cytomegalovirus exposure and HLA in healthy donors. Findings and caveats of the study: In an earlier analysis, most TCR beta V segments were productive about 87% or about 30% of the time.

This CDR3 is 13 amino acids long. The germline V gene encodes CDR1 SGDLS and CDR2 YYNGEE. V lost 4 bases to trimming and J lost 6 bases; unmatched junction nucleotides: 3. As for this clone: Its antigen is still unknown.

PCR was performed using 60 Vbeta and 13 Jbeta primers. Method: immunoSEQ multiplex PCR; TCRdb's copy keeps in-frame clones and lacks some. The data show around 100,000 clones, 60% to 85% seen once. The TCR sequence derives from a female donor in good health and CMV-seropositive. Input material: PBMCs. J is TRBJ2-1 and V is TRBV9, with TRBD2 matching 8 bases. CDR3 sequence (DNA): TGTGCCAGCAGCTCGGGACTAGTCAATGAGCAGTTCTTC. Amino acid sequence: CASSSGLVNEQFF.